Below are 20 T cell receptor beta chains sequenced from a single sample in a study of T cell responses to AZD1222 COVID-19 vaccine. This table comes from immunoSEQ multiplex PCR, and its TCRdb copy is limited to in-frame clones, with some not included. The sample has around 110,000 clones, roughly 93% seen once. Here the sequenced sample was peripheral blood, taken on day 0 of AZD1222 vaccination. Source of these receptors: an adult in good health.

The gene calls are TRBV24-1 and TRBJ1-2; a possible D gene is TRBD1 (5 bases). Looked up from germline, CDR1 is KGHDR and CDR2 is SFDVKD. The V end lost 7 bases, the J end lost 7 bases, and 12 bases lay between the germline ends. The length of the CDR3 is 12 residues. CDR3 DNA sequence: TGTGCCACCAGGGGACCAGGGCGTGGCTACACCTTC. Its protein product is CATRGPGRGYTF.

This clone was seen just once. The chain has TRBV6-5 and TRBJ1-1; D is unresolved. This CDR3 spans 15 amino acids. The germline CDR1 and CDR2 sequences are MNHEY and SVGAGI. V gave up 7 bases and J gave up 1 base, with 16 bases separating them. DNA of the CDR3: TGTGCCAGCATCGATAATGGACTGGCGAACACTGAAGCTTTCTTT. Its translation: CASIDNGLANTEAFF.

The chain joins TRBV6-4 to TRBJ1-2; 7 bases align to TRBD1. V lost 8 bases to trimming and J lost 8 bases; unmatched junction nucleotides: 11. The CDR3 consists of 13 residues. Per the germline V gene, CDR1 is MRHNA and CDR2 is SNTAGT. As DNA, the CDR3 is TGTGCCAGCCGGGGACAGCAGAATACGGGCTACACCTTC. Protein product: CASRGQQNTGYTF.

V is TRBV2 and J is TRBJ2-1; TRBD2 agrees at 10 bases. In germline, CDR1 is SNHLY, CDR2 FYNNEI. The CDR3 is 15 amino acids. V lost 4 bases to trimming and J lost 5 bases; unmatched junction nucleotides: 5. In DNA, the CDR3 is TGTGCCAGCAGTGGGACTAGCGGAACTGACAATGAGCAGTTCTTC. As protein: CASSGTSGTDNEQFF. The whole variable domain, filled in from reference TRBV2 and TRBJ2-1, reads EPEVTQTPSHQVTQMGQEVILRCVPISNHLYFYWYRQILGQKVEFLVSFYNNEISEKSEIFDDQFSVERPDGSNFTLKIRSTKLEDSAMYFCASSGTSGTDNEQFFGPGTRLTVL.

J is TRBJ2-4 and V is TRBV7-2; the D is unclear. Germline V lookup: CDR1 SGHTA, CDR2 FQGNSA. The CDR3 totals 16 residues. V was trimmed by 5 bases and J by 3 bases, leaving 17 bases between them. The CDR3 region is CASSQVPGWGKNIQYF. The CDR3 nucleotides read TGTGCCAGCAGCCAAGTGCCAGGATGGGGCAAAAACATTCAGTACTTC.

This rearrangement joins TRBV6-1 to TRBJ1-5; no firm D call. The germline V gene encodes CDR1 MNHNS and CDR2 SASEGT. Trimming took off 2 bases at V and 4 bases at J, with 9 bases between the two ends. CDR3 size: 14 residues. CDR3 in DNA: TGTGCCAGCAGTGAATTCGGGAGGAATCAGCCCCAGCATTTT. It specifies CASSEFGRNQPQHF.

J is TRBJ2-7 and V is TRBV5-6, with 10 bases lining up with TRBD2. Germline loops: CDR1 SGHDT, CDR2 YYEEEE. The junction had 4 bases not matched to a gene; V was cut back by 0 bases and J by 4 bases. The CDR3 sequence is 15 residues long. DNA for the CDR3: TGTGCCAGCAGCTTGGGTGGACTAGCGGTGTACGAGCAGTACTTC. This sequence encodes CASSLGGLAVYEQYF.

CDR3 in DNA: TGTGCCATCAGCGCCACTAGCGGCCAAGAGACCCAGTACTTC. Its translation is CAISATSGQETQYF. The J gene is TRBJ2-5, the V gene TRBV10-3, with 8 bases identical to TRBD2. Unmatched junction bases numbered 4, after V lost 6 bases and J lost 1 base. In germline, CDR1 is ENHRY, CDR2 SYGVKD. CDR3 length equals 14 residues.

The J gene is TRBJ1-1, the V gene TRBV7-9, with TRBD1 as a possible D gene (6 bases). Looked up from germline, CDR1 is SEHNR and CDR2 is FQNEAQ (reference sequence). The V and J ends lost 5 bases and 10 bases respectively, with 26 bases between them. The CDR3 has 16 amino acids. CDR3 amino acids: CASSLDVSGTLLGAFF. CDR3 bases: TGTGCCAGCAGCCTCGATGTGTCCGGGACACTTCTTGGAGCTTTCTTT.

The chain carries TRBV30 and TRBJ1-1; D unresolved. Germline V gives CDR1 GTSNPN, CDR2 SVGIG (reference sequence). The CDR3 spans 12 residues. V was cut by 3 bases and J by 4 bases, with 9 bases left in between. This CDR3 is CAWRDTATEAFF. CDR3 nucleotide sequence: TGTGCCTGGAGGGATACGGCCACTGAAGCTTTCTTT.

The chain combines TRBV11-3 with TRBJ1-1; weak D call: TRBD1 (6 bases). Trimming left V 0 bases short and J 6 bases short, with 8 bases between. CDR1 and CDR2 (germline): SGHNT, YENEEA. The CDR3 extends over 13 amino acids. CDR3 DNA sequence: TGTGCCAGCAGCTTAGAGGAGGGGGCTGAAGCTTTCTTT. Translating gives CASSLEEGAEAFF. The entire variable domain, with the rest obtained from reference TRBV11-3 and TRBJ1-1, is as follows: EAGVVQSPRYKIIEKKQPVAFWCNPISGHNTLYWYLQNLGQGPELLIRYENEEAVDDSQLPKDRFSAERLKGVDSTLKIQPAELGDSAVYLCASSLEEGAEAFFGQGTRLTVV.

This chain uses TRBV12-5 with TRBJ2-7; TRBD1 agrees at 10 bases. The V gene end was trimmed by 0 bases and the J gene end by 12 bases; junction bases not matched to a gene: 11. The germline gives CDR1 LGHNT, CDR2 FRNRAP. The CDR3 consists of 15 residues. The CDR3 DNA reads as TGTGCTAGTGGTTTGGTACAGGGACAGGGGACCGTTTTGTACTTC. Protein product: CASGLVQGQGTVLYF. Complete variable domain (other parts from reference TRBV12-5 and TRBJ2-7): DARVTQTPRHKVTEMGQEVTMRCQPILGHNTVFWYRQTMMQGLELLAYFRNRAPLDDSGMPKDRFSAEMPDATLATLKIQPSEPRDSAVYFCASGLVQGQGTVLYFGPGTRLTVT.

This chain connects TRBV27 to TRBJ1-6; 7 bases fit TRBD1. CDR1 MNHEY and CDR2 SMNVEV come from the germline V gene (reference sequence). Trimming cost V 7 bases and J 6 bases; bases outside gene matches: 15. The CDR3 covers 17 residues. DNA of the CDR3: TGTGCCAGCACCGATAAGGGACAGATAACCTTTAATTCACCCCTCCACTTT. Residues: CASTDKGQITFNSPLHF.

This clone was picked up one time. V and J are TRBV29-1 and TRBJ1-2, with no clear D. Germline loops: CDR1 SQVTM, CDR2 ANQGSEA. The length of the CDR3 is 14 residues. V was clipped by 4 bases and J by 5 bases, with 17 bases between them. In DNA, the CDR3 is TGCAGCGTTGCCCCATTGACGGGCGGGTATGGCTACACCTTC. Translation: CSVAPLTGGYGYTF.

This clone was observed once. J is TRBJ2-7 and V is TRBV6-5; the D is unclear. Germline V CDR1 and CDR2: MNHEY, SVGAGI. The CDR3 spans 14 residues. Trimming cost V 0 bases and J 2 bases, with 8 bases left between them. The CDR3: CASSYSSWTYEQYF. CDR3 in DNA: TGTGCCAGCAGTTACTCGTCCTGGACCTACGAGCAGTACTTC.

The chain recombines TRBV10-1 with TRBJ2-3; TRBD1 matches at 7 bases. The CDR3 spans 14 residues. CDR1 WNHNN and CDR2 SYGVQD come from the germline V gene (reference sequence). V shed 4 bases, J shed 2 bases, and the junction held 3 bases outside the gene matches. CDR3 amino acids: CASSGQGITDTQYF. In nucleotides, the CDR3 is TGCGCCAGCAGTGGACAGGGCATCACAGATACGCAGTATTTT.

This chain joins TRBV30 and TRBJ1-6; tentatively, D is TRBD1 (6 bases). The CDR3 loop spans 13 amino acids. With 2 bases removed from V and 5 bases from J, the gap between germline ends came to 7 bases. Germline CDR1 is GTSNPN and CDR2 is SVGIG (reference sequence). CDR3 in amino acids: CAWSRGNNSPLHF. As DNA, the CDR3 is TGTGCCTGGAGTAGGGGGAATAATTCACCCCTCCACTTT.

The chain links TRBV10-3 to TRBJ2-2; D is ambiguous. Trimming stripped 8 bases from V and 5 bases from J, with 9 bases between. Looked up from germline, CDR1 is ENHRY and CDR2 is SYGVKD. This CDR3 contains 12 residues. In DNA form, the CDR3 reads TGTGCCATCGGCCCCAAGACCGGGGAGCTGTTTTTT. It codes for CAIGPKTGELFF.

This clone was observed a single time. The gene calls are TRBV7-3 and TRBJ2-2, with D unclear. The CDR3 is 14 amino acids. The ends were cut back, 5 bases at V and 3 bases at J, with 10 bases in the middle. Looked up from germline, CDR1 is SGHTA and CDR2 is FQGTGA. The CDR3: CASSQQEDTGELFF. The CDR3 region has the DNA TGTGCCAGCAGCCAACAAGAGGACACCGGGGAGCTGTTTTTT.

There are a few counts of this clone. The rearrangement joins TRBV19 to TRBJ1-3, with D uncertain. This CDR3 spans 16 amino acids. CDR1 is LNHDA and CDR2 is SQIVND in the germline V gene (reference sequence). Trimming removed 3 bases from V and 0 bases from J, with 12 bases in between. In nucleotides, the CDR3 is TGTGCCAGTAGTATCTCCTTAGCGAGCTCTGGAAACACCATATATTTT. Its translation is CASSISLASSGNTIYF.